Shown below are 32 T cell receptor beta chains from a single sample sequenced in a study of CXCR3-negative and CXCR3-positive naive CD8 T cells. The authors made the TRB cDNA libraries by 5' RACE using UMI labels. TCRdb re-called the 5' RACE reads and shows each CDR3 protein once, DNA omitted. This sample's table reports about 41,000 distinct CDR3 sequences. What was sequenced was naive CXCR3- CD8+ T cells from blood. Subset specified: CD45RO-CCR7+CD27+CD95- naive CD8+ T cells lacking CXCR3 (TNR3-). The origin of the receptors is a human donor in good health. Some clones in this sample may be carry-over from other donors' samples.

The J gene is TRBJ2-7, the V gene TRBV20-1; TCRdb designates TRBD1, a call that cannot be tested without DNA. The germline V gene has CDR1 DFQATT and CDR2 SNEGSKA (reference sequence). CDR3 length: 17 residues. The CDR3 here is CSAREALTGYAPYEQYF.

V and J are TRBV7-2 and TRBJ2-7; TCRdb reports TRBD2, a call that lacks DNA to check it against. Germline CDR1 is SGHTA and CDR2 is FQGNSA. This CDR3 has 14 amino acids. The CDR3 loop is CASSYAGRVYEQYF.

Measured by frequency, this clonotype is medium-sized. J is TRBJ1-1 and V is TRBV4-3. The CDR3 runs 16 residues. The germline gives CDR1 LGHNA, CDR2 YSLEER. The CDR3 here is CASSQDMTVMNTEAFF.

The J gene is TRBJ2-1, the V gene TRBV14; TCRdb selects TRBD1, and the lack of DNA leaves this call unchecked. Per germline, CDR1 SGHDN and CDR2 FVKESK. This CDR3 has 15 residues. CDR3 protein: CASSQVRQGDSEQFF.

This chain uses TRBV20-1 with TRBJ2-7; TCRdb's D call of TRBD1 is untestable without DNA. The CDR3 runs 14 residues. Looked up from germline, CDR1 is DFQATT and CDR2 is SNEGSKA (reference sequence). The CDR3 sequence: CSATPGTKTYEQYF.

The V gene is TRBV7-6, the J gene TRBJ2-7; with no DNA, the TCRdb D assignment of TRBD1 cannot be verified. The germline V gene has CDR1 SGHVS and CDR2 FNYEAQ. The CDR3 is 12 amino acids. The CDR3 sequence is CASSSGGNEQYF.

The chain couples TRBV29-1 to TRBJ2-1; the TCRdb call, TRBD2, lacks DNA for checking. Germline CDR1 and CDR2: SQVTM and ANQGSEA. The CDR3 loop spans 17 amino acids. This CDR3 is CSVASLAGVSSYNEQFF.

The chain recombines TRBV20-1 with TRBJ2-3. The CDR3 length is 15 residues. From germline, CDR1 is DFQATT and CDR2 SNEGSKA (reference sequence). The CDR3 region is CSARALWRPTDTQYF.

The chain couples TRBV25-1 to TRBJ2-7; lacking DNA, the TRBD1 call made by TCRdb goes unchecked. Germline V gene lookup returns CDR1 MGHDK and CDR2 SYGVNS. This CDR3 has 12 amino acids. CDR3 sequence reads: CASSEGQFEQYF.

The chain combines TRBV4-3 with TRBJ1-2; TCRdb names TRBD1, which stays unverified in the absence of DNA. This CDR3 is built from 14 residues. CDR1 and CDR2 (germline): LGHNA, YSLEER. CDR3 in amino acids: CASSQSRGHSGYTF.

The chain is built from TRBV28 and TRBJ1-1; TCRdb calls TRBD1, which cannot be checked without DNA. Germline V gene data show CDR1 as MDHEN and CDR2 as SYDVKM. The CDR3 has 13 residues. This CDR3 reads CASREQGITEAFF.

The V and J genes are TRBV7-9 and TRBJ2-1; TCRdb outputs TRBD2, but without DNA this stays unchecked. The CDR3 sequence is 16 residues long. Germline V gene data show CDR1 as SEHNR and CDR2 as FQNEAQ (reference sequence). The CDR3 loop reads CASSSSLAGEENEQFF.

The chain links TRBV6-2 or TRBV6-3 to TRBJ1-3; the TCRdb D gene call, TRBD1, has no DNA to confirm it. The CDR3 consists of 14 residues. The germline CDR1 and CDR2 sequences are MNHEY and SVGEGT. The CDR3 sequence: CATRHPSSGNTIYF.

The chain joins TRBV7-2 to TRBJ1-5; the TCRdb call, TRBD1, lacks DNA for checking. Germline V CDR1 and CDR2: SGHTA, FQGNSA. The CDR3 is made up of 15 amino acids. The CDR3 is CASSLGLQGNQPQHF.

This chain joins TRBV2 and TRBJ2-2; TCRdb indicates TRBD1, and absent DNA this call remains unverified. The CDR3 extends over 17 amino acids. Germline CDR1 is SNHLY and CDR2 is FYNNEI. CDR3 sequence reads: CASSALGQGANTGELFF.

This CDR3 reads CAISIGGLTDEKLFF. The chain employs TRBV10-3 and TRBJ1-4; lacking DNA, the TRBD1 call made by TCRdb goes unchecked. Germline V lookup: CDR1 ENHRY, CDR2 SYGVKD. The CDR3 contains 15 residues.

This chain uses TRBV28 with TRBJ1-5; the TRBD1 assignment by TCRdb is unverifiable without DNA. Germline values: CDR1 MDHEN, CDR2 SYDVKM. This CDR3 is built from 17 residues. CDR3 protein: CASTRDREVKSNQPQHF. The full variable domain, with the rest looked up from reference TRBV28 and TRBJ1-5, is DVKVTQSSRYLVKRTGEKVFLECVQDMDHENMFWYRQDPGLGLRLIYFSYDVKMKEKGDIPEGYSVSREKKERFSLILESASTNQTSMYLCASTRDREVKSNQPQHFGDGTRLSIL.

The chain couples TRBV28 to TRBJ2-1; the TRBD1 assignment by TCRdb is unverifiable without DNA. Germline loops: CDR1 MDHEN, CDR2 SYDVKM. The CDR3 covers 15 residues. The CDR3 loop reads CASSAGTGGWNEQFF.

CDR3 residues: CASSDSLAATDTQYF. The chain couples TRBV6-4 to TRBJ2-3; TCRdb gives TRBD2 as the D gene, but with no DNA this cannot be confirmed. The CDR3 totals 15 residues. Germline V CDR1 and CDR2: MRHNA, SNTAGT.

Here the CDR3 reads CSARDPGMGQQEETQYF. The genes are TRBV20-1 and TRBJ2-5; TCRdb outputs TRBD1, but without DNA this stays unchecked. The CDR3 spans 17 residues. Germline CDR1 reads DFQATT; CDR2 reads SNEGSKA (reference sequence).

J is TRBJ2-3 and V is TRBV9; with no DNA, the TCRdb D assignment of TRBD1 cannot be verified. This CDR3 spans 15 amino acids. Germline V gives CDR1 SGDLS, CDR2 YYNGEE. CDR3 region: CASSVADQGTDTQYF.

This sequence joins TRBV6-1 and TRBJ2-1; TCRdb's assignment of TRBD1 cannot be checked, as there is no DNA. There are 12 residues in the CDR3. Germline loops: CDR1 MNHNS, CDR2 SASEGT. The CDR3 sequence: CASYLGGDEQFF.

J is TRBJ1-2 and V is TRBV10-1. CDR1 and CDR2 (germline): WNHNN, SYGVQD (reference sequence). CDR3 length: 13 amino acids. The CDR3 region is CASSESQNYGYTF.

This chain uses TRBV4-3 with TRBJ2-7; the D call of TRBD1 rests on TCRdb alone, since no DNA is present to check it. The CDR3 spans 15 residues. Germline assignment: CDR1 LGHNA and CDR2 YSLEER. The CDR3 loop reads CASSPDSGTDYEQYF.

CDR3 protein: CSVVGGGISGYNEQFF. The rearrangement links TRBV29-1 to TRBJ2-1; TCRdb returns TRBD1, unconfirmable since there is no DNA. There are 16 residues in the CDR3. Per the germline V gene, CDR1 is SQVTM and CDR2 is ANQGSEA.

This chain uses TRBV11-2 with TRBJ1-2; TCRdb returns TRBD1, unconfirmable since there is no DNA. CDR1 SGHAT and CDR2 FQNNGV come from the germline V gene. The CDR3 is 14 amino acids. The CDR3 loop reads CASSLGGGYYGYTF.

This sequence joins TRBV28 and TRBJ2-3. CDR1 and CDR2 (germline): MDHEN, SYDVKM. This CDR3 has 14 residues. The CDR3 region is CASQGIPSTDTQYF.

The chain employs TRBV27 and TRBJ2-1; TCRdb's D gene call, TRBD1, goes unchecked for lack of DNA. Per germline, CDR1 MNHEY and CDR2 SMNVEV (reference sequence). The CDR3 runs to 15 residues. CDR3: CASTPDRVSYNEQFF.

The chain uses TRBV7-6 and TRBJ2-1; TCRdb's D call of TRBD1 is untestable without DNA. The CDR3 loop spans 15 amino acids. Germline CDR1 SGHVS, CDR2 FNYEAQ. The CDR3 loop reads CASSPGDGSYNEQFF.

J is TRBJ2-5 and V is TRBV28; TCRdb gives TRBD1 as the D gene, but with no DNA this cannot be confirmed. The CDR3 extends over 17 amino acids. Germline values: CDR1 MDHEN, CDR2 SYDVKM. CDR3 sequence: CASSLPRTGGARETQYF.

This rearrangement joins TRBV15 to TRBJ1-1. Germline CDR1 reads LNHNV; CDR2 reads YYDKDF (reference sequence). This CDR3 has 14 residues. Here the CDR3 reads CATSSVDRNTEAFF.

The V call is TRBV20-1, the J call TRBJ2-7; lacking DNA, the TRBD1 call made by TCRdb goes unchecked. Per the germline V gene, CDR1 is DFQATT and CDR2 is SNEGSKA (reference sequence). CDR3 length: 12 amino acids. The CDR3 here is CSVRGQDYEQYF.